The present T cell receptor beta chain was sequenced within a study of blood T cell repertoires in COVID-19. The overall study: The United States, Italy and Spain were the sources of the acute and convalescent COVID-19 samples. Sources were T cells, B-cell-depleted T cells, or PBMCs; the material itself was cDNA or gDNA.

In germline, CDR1 is SGHNT, CDR2 YENEEA. The CDR3 runs to 17 residues. V was clipped by 2 bases and J by 8 bases, with 19 bases between them. As processed by the authors: Scientists estimated how many nucleated cells there were by amplifying reference gene primers. Measured with immunoSEQ multiplex PCR; TCRdb has only the in-frame clones, and not every one. The V and J calls and clone size are taken from that table; D and trimming were inferred from the DNA. The sample has roughly 250,000 clones, about four fifths seen once; the top ten hold roughly 4%. The specimen sequenced was peripheral blood. The rearrangement joins TRBV11-3 to TRBJ1-6; D is unclear. The TCR comes from a man aged 45-60 years with acute or convalescent COVID-19. CDR3 bases: TGTGCCAGCAGCTTAAGTCCGGGGTTCGTCCCTGATTCACCCCTCCACTTT. Translating gives CASSLSPGFVPDSPLHF.